Each of the 28 T cell receptor beta chains below was sequenced from the same sample in a study of cytomegalovirus exposure and HLA in healthy donors. The primer mix had 60 Vbeta and 13 Jbeta primers. Here immunoSEQ multiplex PCR was the method, and the copy in TCRdb shows in-frame clones only, minus some. The sample consists of about 150,000 clones, 65% to 80% of them appearing once. The sample taken for sequencing was PBMCs. Receptor source: a man aged 18 to 35 in good health and CMV-seronegative.

The CDR3 here is CSVVAVDRGSSSGYTF. CDR3 nucleotides: TGCAGCGTTGTAGCTGTTGACAGGGGATCCAGTAGCGGCTACACCTTC. The chain is built from TRBV29-1 and TRBJ1-2; TRBD1 matches at 8 bases. The CDR3 is made up of 16 amino acids. The germline CDR1 and CDR2 sequences are SQVTM and ANQGSEA. With V trimmed by 4 bases and J by 8 bases, 18 bases remained unmatched.

On this clone: At one end the junction does not follow the germline gene, possibly because of a read error. The chain joins TRBV5-6 to TRBJ2-4; 7 nucleotides agree with TRBD2. The CDR3 length is 14 residues. From germline, CDR1 is SGHDT and CDR2 YYEEEE. The CDR3 DNA sequence: TGTGCCAGCAGCACGACGGGAGGTGAAAACAGTCAGTACTTC. Protein sequence: CASSTTGGENSQYF.

The V and J genes are TRBV9 and TRBJ2-3; D might be TRBD1 (6 bases). Deletions cut 0 bases from V and 2 bases from J, with 13 bases between. CDR3 length equals 16 residues. Germline CDR1 SGDLS, CDR2 YYNGEE. The DNA for the CDR3 is TGTGCCAGCAGCGTAGAGGACAGCCCCCTCACAGATACGCAGTATTTT. It specifies CASSVEDSPLTDTQYF.

The CDR3, as DNA: TGTGCCTGGAGTGTACGGGGTTACGAGCAGTACTTC. It yields the protein CAWSVRGYEQYF. The V gene is TRBV30, the J gene TRBJ2-7, with a possible D match to TRBD2 (5 bases). V was trimmed by 0 bases and J by 4 bases, leaving 7 bases between them. Germline lookup yields CDR1 GTSNPN and CDR2 SVGIG (reference sequence). This CDR3 region has 12 residues.

This chain joins TRBV18 and TRBJ1-2; D might be TRBD1 (6 bases). CDR1 is KGHSH and CDR2 is LQKENI in the germline V gene. V was clipped by 0 bases and J by 8 bases, with 19 bases between them. The CDR3 totals 16 residues. The CDR3 DNA follows: TGTGCCAGCTCACCACCGGTCGTAGCAGGGGTTGACGGCTACACCTTC. This gives the protein CASSPPVVAGVDGYTF.

V usage is TRBV18 and J usage is TRBJ1-2; TRBD1 matches 7 bases. The V segment lost 2 bases and the J segment 8 bases; nucleotides outside the gene matches: 14. The CDR3 runs to 16 residues. Looked up from germline, CDR1 is KGHSH and CDR2 is LQKENI. Written as DNA, the CDR3 is TGTGCCAGCTCACCAATGACAGGGACGCCAACGGGAGGCTACACCTTC. The encoded protein is CASSPMTGTPTGGYTF.

V and J are TRBV18 and TRBJ2-7; D perhaps matches TRBD1 (5 bases). CDR3 length: 13 residues. V was trimmed by 4 bases and J by 3 bases, leaving 10 bases between them. Germline V CDR1 and CDR2: KGHSH, LQKENI. The CDR3 protein is CASSLRTSYEQYV. DNA of the CDR3: TGTGCCAGCTCACTACGGACAAGCTACGAGCAGTACGTC.

J is TRBJ1-3 and V is TRBV6-6, with D uncertain. In germline, CDR1 is MNHNY, CDR2 SVGAGI (reference sequence). CDR3 size: 15 residues. The V end lost 0 bases, the J end lost 2 bases, and 8 bases lay between the germline ends. This CDR3 is CASSYSPLAGNTIYF. The CDR3 region has the DNA TGTGCCAGCAGTTACTCTCCTTTAGCTGGAAACACCATATATTTT.

This clone was observed a few times. The rearrangement links TRBV19 to TRBJ2-1; the match to TRBD1 covers 9 bases. V was clipped by 1 base and J by 9 bases; unmatched bases: 7. The CDR3 sequence is 15 residues long. Germline CDR1 is LNHDA and CDR2 is SQIVND (reference sequence). The CDR3 sequence is CASSIAGTGSIEQFF. In DNA form, the CDR3 reads TGTGCCAGTAGTATAGCCGGGACAGGGTCTATTGAGCAGTTCTTC.

A few counts support this clone. This rearrangement joins TRBV5-5 to TRBJ1-6; D is unresolved. The V gene's germline CDR1 is SGHKS and CDR2 YYEKEE (reference sequence). The CDR3 spans 13 residues. V gave up 5 bases and J gave up 3 bases, with 6 bases separating them. DNA of the CDR3: TGTGCCAGCAGGGTAGACTATAATTCACCCCTCCACTTT. Its translation is CASRVDYNSPLHF.

V is TRBV7-2 and J is TRBJ1-1, with TRBD1 identical over 10 bases. V dropped 5 bases and J dropped 7; count of bases not matched to a gene: 4. In germline, CDR1 is SGHTA, CDR2 FQGNSA. The CDR3 spans 13 residues. CDR3 region: CASSPRDRGEAFF. In nucleotides, the CDR3 is TGTGCCAGCAGCCCTCGGGACAGGGGTGAAGCTTTCTTT.

The chain joins TRBV2 to TRBJ1-4; no firm D call. The V end lost 2 bases, the J end lost 1 base, and 8 bases lay between the germline ends. This CDR3 contains 15 residues. The germline V gene encodes CDR1 SNHLY and CDR2 FYNNEI. The CDR3 region has the DNA TGTGCCAGCAGTGAAATCTTGAGAACTAATGAAAAACTGTTTTTT. Its translation: CASSEILRTNEKLFF. The full variable domain, its missing parts supplied by reference TRBV2 and TRBJ1-4, is EPEVTQTPSHQVTQMGQEVILRCVPISNHLYFYWYRQILGQKVEFLVSFYNNEISEKSEIFDDQFSVERPDGSNFTLKIRSTKLEDSAMYFCASSEILRTNEKLFFGSGTQLSVL.

In DNA, the CDR3 is TGTGCCAGCAGGACAAACTCCTATAATTCACCCCTCCACTTT. This encodes CASRTNSYNSPLHF. The chain links TRBV6-6 to TRBJ1-6; D is unresolved. V was clipped by 6 bases and J by 0 bases, with 6 bases between them. CDR3 length: 14 amino acids. Germline CDR1 and CDR2: MNHNY and SVGAGI (reference sequence).

V is TRBV5-1 and J is TRBJ2-7, with TRBD2 as a possible D gene (6 bases). Germline values: CDR1 SGHRS, CDR2 YFSETQ. Trimming took 0 bases from V and 5 from J, leaving 18 bases between them. The length of the CDR3 is 16 residues. CDR3 bases: TGCGCCAGCAGCTTGGCGCAGGGAGGTCTTCTGGACGAGCAGTACTTC. It is translated as CASSLAQGGLLDEQYF.

This clone was detected only once. V and J are TRBV11-1 and TRBJ2-7; weak D call: TRBD2 (5 bases). Trimming shortened V by 5 bases and J by 0 bases, and 11 bases separated the two germline ends. The CDR3 length is 14 residues. Germline values: CDR1 SGHAT, CDR2 FQDESV (reference sequence). CDR3 DNA sequence: TGTGCCAGCAGCGAACAACTAGGCTCCTACGAGCAGTACGTC. It yields the protein CASSEQLGSYEQYV.

The V call is TRBV6-6, the J call TRBJ2-7; D perhaps matches TRBD2 (7 bases). CDR1 MNHNY and CDR2 SVGAGI come from the germline V gene (reference sequence). The CDR3 loop spans 14 amino acids. Trimming took 5 bases from V and 5 from J, leaving 16 bases between them. As DNA, the CDR3 is TGTGCCAGCAGTCCCCGGGACGGGGGGCACGAGCAGTACTTC. This gives the protein CASSPRDGGHEQYF.

The chain joins TRBV19 to TRBJ1-2; a weak D match, TRBD1 (5 bases). Germline V gene lookup returns CDR1 LNHDA and CDR2 SQIVND (reference sequence). This CDR3 has 14 residues. V lost 7 bases to trimming and J lost 4 bases, with 16 bases between them. The DNA for the CDR3 is TGTGCCAGTACTAGTCCTCAGGGTGGCTATGGCTACACCTTC. This codes for CASTSPQGGYGYTF. The full variable domain, its missing parts supplied by reference TRBV19 and TRBJ1-2, is DGGITQSPKYLFRKEGQNVTLSCEQNLNHDAMYWYRQDPGQGLRLIYYSQIVNDFQKGDIAEGYSVSREKKESFPLTVTSAQKNPTAFYLCASTSPQGGYGYTFGSGTRLTVV.

The rearrangement links TRBV6-1 to TRBJ1-1; D perhaps matches TRBD1 (6 bases). Trimming cost V 1 base and J 3 bases, with 15 bases left between them. The CDR3 spans 16 residues. From germline, CDR1 is MNHNS and CDR2 SASEGT. The CDR3 reads CASSEGILSGDTEAFF. CDR3 DNA: TGTGCCAGCAGTGAAGGGATTTTATCAGGGGACACTGAAGCTTTCTTT.

This chain joins TRBV19 and TRBJ1-1, with D maybe TRBD1 (6 bases). This CDR3 contains 15 residues. The germline V and J ends were trimmed by 5 bases and 2 bases, with 15 bases remaining between them. The V gene's germline CDR1 is LNHDA and CDR2 SQIVND (reference sequence). The CDR3 loop is CASSLLDRTNTEAFF. The CDR3 region has the DNA TGTGCCAGTAGTTTGCTCGACAGGACCAACACTGAAGCTTTCTTT.

The rearrangement joins TRBV6-5 to TRBJ1-1; TRBD1 matches 10 bases. V was clipped by 4 bases and J by 2 bases; unmatched bases: 7. From germline, CDR1 is MNHEY and CDR2 SVGAGI. The CDR3 has 16 amino acids. The CDR3 reads CASSSAGTGVNTEAFF. CDR3 sequence (DNA): TGTGCCAGCAGTTCCGCCGGGACAGGGGTTAACACTGAAGCTTTCTTT.

This chain joins TRBV13 and TRBJ2-1, with a tentative D call TRBD2 (6 bases). CDR1 and CDR2 (germline): PRHDT, FYEKMQ (reference sequence). There are 13 residues in the CDR3. The germline V and J ends were trimmed by 0 bases and 9 bases, with 9 bases remaining between them. This CDR3 is CASSLGDGGEQFF. In DNA form, the CDR3 reads TGTGCCAGCAGCTTAGGGGACGGGGGTGAGCAGTTCTTC.

The chain links TRBV27 to TRBJ2-5; 7 bases are shared with TRBD1. The trim removed 6 bases at V and 1 base at J, leaving 8 bases unmatched. Germline CDR1 and CDR2: MNHEY and SMNVEV (reference sequence). This CDR3 contains 15 residues. CDR3 amino acids: CASSLGQEIQETQYF. The CDR3 DNA follows: TGTGCCAGCAGCTTAGGACAGGAGATCCAAGAGACCCAGTACTTC.

A note on this clone: At one end, the junction sequence differs from germline, possibly due to a read error. This chain connects TRBV4-3 to TRBJ2-6; the D gene is possibly TRBD1 (5 bases). The CDR3 contains 16 residues. Germline-derived CDR1 and CDR2 are LGHNA and YSLEER. CDR3 residues: CASSQDRSSGANGLTF. CDR3 DNA sequence: TGCGCCAGCAGCCAAGATAGAAGCTCTGGGGCCAACGGCCTGACTTTC.

A remark on this clone: An end of the junction differs from the germline gene, which may be a read error. The chain couples TRBV7-9 to TRBJ2-2, with D perhaps TRBD1 (5 bases). The V gene's germline CDR1 is SEHNR and CDR2 FQNEAQ (reference sequence). The CDR3 is made up of 17 amino acids. CDR3 in amino acids: CSSSLPKGLTNTGELFF. DNA for the CDR3: TGTTCCAGCAGCTTACCGAAGGGGTTAACGAACACCGGGGAGCTGTTTTTT.

This clone turned up a few times. V and J are TRBV5-8 and TRBJ1-2, with a possible D match to TRBD1 (6 bases). CDR3 length equals 12 residues. The germline V gene encodes CDR1 SGHTS and CDR2 YDEGEE. Trimming took 7 bases from V and 8 from J, leaving 15 bases between them. This chain's CDR3 is CASALGARGYTF. CDR3 sequence (DNA): TGTGCCAGCGCGTTGGGGGCGCGAGGCTACACCTTC.

This clone occurred a few times. The chain links TRBV19 to TRBJ1-1; D is uncertain. The germline V and J ends were trimmed by 2 bases and 0 bases, with 10 bases remaining between them. CDR3 length: 15 residues. Germline values: CDR1 LNHDA, CDR2 SQIVND (reference sequence). CDR3 sequence: CASSINAGLNTEAFF. DNA of the CDR3: TGTGCCAGTAGTATAAACGCAGGATTGAACACTGAAGCTTTCTTT.

The chain joins TRBV5-1 to TRBJ2-5; maybe TRBD1 (6 bases). Looked up from germline, CDR1 is SGHRS and CDR2 is YFSETQ. This CDR3 is 13 amino acids long. Trimming left V 2 bases short and J 5 bases short, with 10 bases between. This CDR3 is CASSLDRTETQYF. The CDR3 DNA is TGCGCCAGCAGCTTAGACAGGACGGAGACCCAGTACTTC. Looking up the rest from reference TRBV5-1 and TRBJ2-5 gives the full variable domain: KAGVTQTPRYLIKTRGQQVTLSCSPISGHRSVSWYQQTPGQGLQFLFEYFSETQRNKGNFPGRFSGRQFSNSRSEMNVSTLELGDSALYLCASSLDRTETQYFGPGTRLLVL.

This rearrangement joins TRBV7-6 to TRBJ2-1; D is undetermined. Trimming left V 1 base short and J 7 bases short, with 8 bases between. This CDR3 spans 13 amino acids. Germline V gene sequence: CDR1 SGHVS, CDR2 FNYEAQ. In DNA, the CDR3 is TGTGCCAGCAGCTTAGTGGAGTTTAATGAGCAGTTCTTC. Encoded protein: CASSLVEFNEQFF.